What follows are 8 T cell receptor beta chains derived from one specimen sequenced in a study of T-cell memory formation after mild COVID-19. One entry per CDR3 protein, called by TCRdb with MiXCR from the 5' RACE reads. The repertoire consists of about 81,000 distinct CDR3 sequences, with 25% occurring once and the leading ten covering 42%. Sequencing was carried out using PBMCs or a T cell subset sorted from them (not recorded which). Source of these receptors: a man between 18 and 29 years old who had mild COVID-19 (a few samples of this study predate the infection). Cell type and time point are not known.

The table lists this clonotype with a few counts. The J gene is TRBJ1-5, the V gene TRBV15; tentative D call: TRBD1 (6 bases). The CDR3 length is 15 residues. Germline V gene sequence: CDR1 LNHNV, CDR2 YYDKDF (reference sequence). Trimming left V 1 base short and J 1 base short, with 8 bases between. The CDR3 DNA is TGTGCCACCAGCAGAGTTGGGACAAGCAATCAGCCCCAGCATTTT. This translates into CATSRVGTSNQPQHF. The variable domain in full, completed from reference TRBV15 and TRBJ1-5, reads DAMVIQNPRYQVTQFGKPVTLSCSQTLNHNVMYWYQQKSSQAPKLLFHYYDKDFNNEADTPDNFQSRRPNTSFCFLDIRSPGLGDTAMYLCATSRVGTSNQPQHFGDGTRLSIL.

The chain has TRBV7-6 and TRBJ2-1; 9 bases are a match to TRBD2. Germline CDR1 SGHVS, CDR2 FNYEAQ. CDR3 length: 15 amino acids. The trim removed 1 base at V and 7 bases at J, leaving 5 bases unmatched. In DNA form, the CDR3 reads TGTGCCAGCAGCTTAGAGGCTAGCGGGGTTAATGAGCAGTTCTTC. This gives the protein CASSLEASGVNEQFF. The whole variable domain, remainder taken from reference TRBV7-6 and TRBJ2-1, is GAGVSQSPRYKVTKRGQDVALRCDPISGHVSLYWYRQALGQGPEFLTYFNYEAQQDKSGLPNDRFSAERPEGSISTLTIQRTEQRDSAMYRCASSLEASGVNEQFFGPGTRLTVL.

The table lists this clonotype with a few counts. This rearrangement joins TRBV7-3 to TRBJ2-1; D remains ambiguous. This CDR3 region has 13 residues. Trimming removed 4 bases from V and 7 bases from J, with 11 bases in between. Germline loops: CDR1 SGHTA, CDR2 FQGTGA. As DNA, the CDR3 is TGTGCCAGCAGCTCTGTCTCGGGTAATGAGCAGTTCTTC. Its translation: CASSSVSGNEQFF.

This chain joins TRBV10-3 and TRBJ1-3; 8 bases align to TRBD1. This CDR3 contains 15 residues. J gave up 6 bases and V 4 bases, and 8 bases lay outside the gene matches. Looked up from germline, CDR1 is ENHRY and CDR2 is SYGVKD. The CDR3 nucleotides are TGTGCCATCAGTGGCGGGGGACAGGAAACAAACACCATATATTTT. It yields the protein CAISGGGQETNTIYF.

The chain has TRBV5-1 and TRBJ2-2; 7 bases fit TRBD1. The V gene end was trimmed by 1 base and the J gene end by 3 bases; junction bases not matched to a gene: 3. CDR3 size: 15 residues. CDR1 is SGHRS and CDR2 is YFSETQ in the germline V gene. The CDR3 bases are TGCGCCAGCAGCTTGAGAGACAGGGACACCGGGGAGCTGTTTTTT. Translation gives CASSLRDRDTGELFF. Filled out from reference TRBV5-1 and TRBJ2-2, the complete variable domain reads KAGVTQTPRYLIKTRGQQVTLSCSPISGHRSVSWYQQTPGQGLQFLFEYFSETQRNKGNFPGRFSGRQFSNSRSEMNVSTLELGDSALYLCASSLRDRDTGELFFGEGSRLTVL.

J is TRBJ2-5 and V is TRBV30; 10 nucleotides line up with TRBD1. V dropped 0 bases and J dropped 1; count of bases not matched to a gene: 2. Germline V CDR1 and CDR2: GTSNPN, SVGIG (reference sequence). CDR3 size: 15 residues. The CDR3 is CAWSVDRGIQETQYF. The CDR3 coding sequence is TGTGCCTGGAGTGTGGACAGGGGGATCCAAGAGACCCAGTACTTC.

CDR3 residues: CASSGDKNYGYTF. The DNA for the CDR3 is TGTGCCAGCAGCGGTGACAAAAACTATGGCTACACCTTC. J is TRBJ1-2 and V is TRBV12-3 or TRBV12-4; D gene uncertain. The CDR3 runs 13 residues. V was pared by 6 bases and J by 2 bases, with 10 bases between.

This clonotype was observed a few times. The chain recombines TRBV14 with TRBJ2-4; possible D gene TRBD2, 5 bases. Germline-derived CDR1 and CDR2 are SGHDN and FVKESK. Trimming removed 1 base at V and 1 base at J, with 8 bases between. There are 15 residues in the CDR3. The DNA for the CDR3 is TGTGCCAGCAGCCAAGGAGGGCGGGCCAAAAACATTCAGTACTTC. Translation: CASSQGGRAKNIQYF.